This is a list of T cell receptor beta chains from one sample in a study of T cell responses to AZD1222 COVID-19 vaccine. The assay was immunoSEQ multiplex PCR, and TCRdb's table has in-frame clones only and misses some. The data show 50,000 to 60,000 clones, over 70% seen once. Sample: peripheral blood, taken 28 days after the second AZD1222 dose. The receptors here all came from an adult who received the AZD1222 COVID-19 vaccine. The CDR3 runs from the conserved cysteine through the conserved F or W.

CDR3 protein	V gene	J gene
CSVPKNVIGTGELFF	TRBV29-1	TRBJ2-2
CASTTSGANVLTF	TRBV27	TRBJ2-6
CASSWKQGVGFLSETQYF	TRBV11-2	TRBJ2-5
CASSWPGLAGSTGELFF	TRBV19	TRBJ2-2
CASSQAGISTDTQYF	TRBV3-1/TRBV3-2	TRBJ2-3
CASSSGTGNVYGYTF	TRBV6-2/TRBV6-3	TRBJ1-2
CASTRGGSTSSYNEQFF	TRBV11-2	TRBJ2-1
CASSSPDRGFGQPQHF	TRBV28	TRBJ1-5
CATSTQQLGLGKGVQPQHF	TRBV15	TRBJ1-5
CASSLEGFGELFF	TRBV5-6	TRBJ2-2
CAWSAQYNSPLHF	TRBV30	TRBJ1-6
CASSISGQQETQYF	TRBV19	TRBJ2-5
CASSQTGTYYTDTQYF	TRBV5-5	TRBJ2-3
CASSYSGRLGGYTF	TRBV6-5	TRBJ1-2
CASSPDGPETQYF	TRBV7-7	TRBJ2-5
CASSPGGYNSNQPQHF	TRBV28	TRBJ1-5
CASSPFATGTLGTEAFF	TRBV18	TRBJ1-1
CATSRVAGGWETQYF	TRBV15	TRBJ2-5
CASSLSGMGGRTEAFF	TRBV7-2	TRBJ1-1
CASRPTGTVSTDTQYF	TRBV23-1	TRBJ2-3
CASSLEGAGLSGYTF	TRBV5-4	TRBJ1-2
CAISGGTGDYNTEAFF	TRBV10-3	TRBJ1-1
CASRTGGEKLFF	TRBV27	TRBJ1-4
CASSQDSAVQFF	TRBV4-1	TRBJ2-1
CASSMRSNEKLFF	TRBV19	TRBJ1-4
CASSTWTEETQYF	TRBV5-4	TRBJ2-5
CASSPTGRQPQHF	TRBV23-1	TRBJ1-5
CASSWTSGTDTQYF	TRBV6-6	TRBJ2-3
CASSLRDNSQPQHF	TRBV7-9	TRBJ1-5
CASSPGTGVYEQYF	TRBV28	TRBJ2-7
CASRKQSPSGANVLTF	TRBV19	TRBJ2-6
CASRGQPNTEAFF	TRBV2	TRBJ1-1
CASSPNRGNNSPLHF	TRBV3-1/TRBV3-2	TRBJ1-6
CASSERGLKNTGELFF	TRBV10-1	TRBJ2-2
CASRYYGGASTDTQYF	TRBV6-2/TRBV6-3	TRBJ2-3
CASSPTQSTNEKLFF	TRBV3-1/TRBV3-2	TRBJ1-4
CASSNPSDREGTGNTIYF	TRBV21-1	TRBJ1-3
CASSSRGEVYF	TRBV28	TRBJ1-3
CASGAGTSGPYEQYF	TRBV6-5	TRBJ2-7
CASSQQTGLGNTIYF	TRBV3-1/TRBV3-2	TRBJ1-3
CASSTKLAGLGDTQYF	TRBV28	TRBJ2-3
CASSYDAGGPLTYNEQFF	TRBV6-2/TRBV6-3	TRBJ2-1
CASSQETGRVSGANVLTF	TRBV14	TRBJ2-6
CAISESSYGYTF	TRBV10-3	TRBJ1-2
CATSRVQGAPGNTIYF	TRBV15	TRBJ1-3
CASYTLGVGTEAFF	TRBV6-5	TRBJ1-1
CASTEYAEAFF	TRBV7-9	TRBJ1-1
CASTNRDRDAEAFF	TRBV19	TRBJ1-1
CASRGRGTGNTIYF	TRBV6-5	TRBJ1-3
CASSLGGSGPNTEAFF	TRBV5-1	TRBJ1-1
CASSHRELDSPLHF	TRBV4-1	TRBJ1-6